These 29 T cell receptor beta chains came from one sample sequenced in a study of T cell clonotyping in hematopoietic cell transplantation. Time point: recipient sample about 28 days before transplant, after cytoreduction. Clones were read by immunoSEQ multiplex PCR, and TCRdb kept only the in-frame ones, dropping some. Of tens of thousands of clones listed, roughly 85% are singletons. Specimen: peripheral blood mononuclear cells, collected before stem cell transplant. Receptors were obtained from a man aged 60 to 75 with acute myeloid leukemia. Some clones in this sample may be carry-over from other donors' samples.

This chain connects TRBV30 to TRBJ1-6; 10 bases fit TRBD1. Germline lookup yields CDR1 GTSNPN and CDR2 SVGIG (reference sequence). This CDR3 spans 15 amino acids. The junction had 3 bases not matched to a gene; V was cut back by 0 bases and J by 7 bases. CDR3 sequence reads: CAWSVRGQGNSPLHF. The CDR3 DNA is TGTGCCTGGAGTGTACGGGGACAGGGGAATTCACCCCTCCACTTT.

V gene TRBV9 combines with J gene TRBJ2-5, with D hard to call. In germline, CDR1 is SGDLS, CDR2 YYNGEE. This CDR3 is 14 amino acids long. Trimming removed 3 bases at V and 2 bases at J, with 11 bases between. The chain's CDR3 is CASSARWGQETQYF. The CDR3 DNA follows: TGTGCCAGCAGCGCGCGGTGGGGACAAGAGACCCAGTACTTC.

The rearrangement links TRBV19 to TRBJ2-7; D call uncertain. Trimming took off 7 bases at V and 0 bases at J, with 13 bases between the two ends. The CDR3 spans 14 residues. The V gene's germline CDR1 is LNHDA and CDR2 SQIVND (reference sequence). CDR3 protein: CASNPRSDSYEQYF. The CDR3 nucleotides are TGTGCCAGTAATCCCCGGTCCGACTCCTACGAGCAGTACTTC.

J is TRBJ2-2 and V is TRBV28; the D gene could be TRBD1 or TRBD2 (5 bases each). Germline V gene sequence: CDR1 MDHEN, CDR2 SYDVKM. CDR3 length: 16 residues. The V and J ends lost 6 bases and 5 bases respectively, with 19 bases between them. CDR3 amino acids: CASSNLWQGGTGELFF. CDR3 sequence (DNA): TGTGCCAGCAGCAATCTTTGGCAGGGCGGGACCGGGGAGCTGTTTTTT.

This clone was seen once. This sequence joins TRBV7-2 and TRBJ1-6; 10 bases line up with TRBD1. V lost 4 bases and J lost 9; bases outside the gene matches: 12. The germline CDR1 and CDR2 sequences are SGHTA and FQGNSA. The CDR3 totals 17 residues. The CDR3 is CASSSDRGPLAISPLHF. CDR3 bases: TGTGCCAGCAGCTCCGACAGGGGGCCGCTGGCAATTTCACCCCTCCACTTT.

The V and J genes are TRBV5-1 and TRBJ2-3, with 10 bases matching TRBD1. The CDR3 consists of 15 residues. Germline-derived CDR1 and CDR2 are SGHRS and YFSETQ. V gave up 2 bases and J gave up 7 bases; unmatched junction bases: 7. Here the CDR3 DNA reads TGCGCCAGCAGCTTCCAGACAGGGGGCAGGTATACGCAGTATTTT. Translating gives CASSFQTGGRYTQYF.

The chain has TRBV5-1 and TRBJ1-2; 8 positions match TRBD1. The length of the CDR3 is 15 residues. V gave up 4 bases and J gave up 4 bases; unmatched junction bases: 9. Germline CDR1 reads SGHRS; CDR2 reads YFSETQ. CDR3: CASSQGAGGSYGYTF. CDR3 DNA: TGCGCCAGCAGCCAAGGGGCAGGGGGCAGCTATGGCTACACCTTC.

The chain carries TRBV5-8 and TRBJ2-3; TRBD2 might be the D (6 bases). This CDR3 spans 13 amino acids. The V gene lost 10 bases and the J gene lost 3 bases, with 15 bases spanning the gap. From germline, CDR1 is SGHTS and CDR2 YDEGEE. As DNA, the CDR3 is TGTGCCTCCGGCGCAGGGAGGACAGATACGCAGTATTTT. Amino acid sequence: CASGAGRTDTQYF. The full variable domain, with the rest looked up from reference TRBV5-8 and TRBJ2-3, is EAGVTQSPTHLIKTRGQQATLRCSPISGHTSVYWYQQALGLGLQFLLWYDEGEERNRGNFPPRFSGRQFPNYSSELNVNALELEDSALYLCASGAGRTDTQYFGPGTRLTVL.

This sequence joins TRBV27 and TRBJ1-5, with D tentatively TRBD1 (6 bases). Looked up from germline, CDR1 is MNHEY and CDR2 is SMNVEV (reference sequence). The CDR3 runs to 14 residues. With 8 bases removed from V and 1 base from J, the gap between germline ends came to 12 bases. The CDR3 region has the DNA TGTGCCAGCGGACCGAGGGGGAGCAATCAGCCCCAGCATTTT. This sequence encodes CASGPRGSNQPQHF.

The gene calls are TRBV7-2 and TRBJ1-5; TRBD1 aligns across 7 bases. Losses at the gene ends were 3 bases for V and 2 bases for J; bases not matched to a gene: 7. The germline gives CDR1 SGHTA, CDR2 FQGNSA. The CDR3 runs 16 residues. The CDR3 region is CASSFEGARGNQPQHF. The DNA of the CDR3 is TGTGCCAGCAGCTTCGAGGGGGCGAGGGGCAATCAGCCCCAGCATTTT.

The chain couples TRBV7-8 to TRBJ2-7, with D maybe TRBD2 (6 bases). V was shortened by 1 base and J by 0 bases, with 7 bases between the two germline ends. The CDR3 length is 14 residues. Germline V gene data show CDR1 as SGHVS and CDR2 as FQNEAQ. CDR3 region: CASSLVAASYEQYF. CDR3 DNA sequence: TGTGCCAGCAGCTTAGTAGCGGCCTCCTACGAGCAGTACTTC.

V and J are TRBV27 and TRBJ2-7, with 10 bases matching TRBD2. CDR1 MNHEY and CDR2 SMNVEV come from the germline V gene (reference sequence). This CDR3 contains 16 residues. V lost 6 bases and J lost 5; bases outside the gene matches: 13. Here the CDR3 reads CASSSKRGGGPDEQYF. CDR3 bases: TGTGCCAGCAGCAGCAAGCGGGGGGGTGGACCGGACGAGCAGTACTTC.

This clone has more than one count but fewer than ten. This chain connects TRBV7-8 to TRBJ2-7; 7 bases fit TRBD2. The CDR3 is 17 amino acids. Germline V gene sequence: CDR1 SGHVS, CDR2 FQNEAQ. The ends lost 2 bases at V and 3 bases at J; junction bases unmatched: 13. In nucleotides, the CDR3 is TGTGCCAGCAGCTTACGTACCTTGGGGGGGAATATCTACGAGCAGTACTTC. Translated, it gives CASSLRTLGGNIYEQYF.

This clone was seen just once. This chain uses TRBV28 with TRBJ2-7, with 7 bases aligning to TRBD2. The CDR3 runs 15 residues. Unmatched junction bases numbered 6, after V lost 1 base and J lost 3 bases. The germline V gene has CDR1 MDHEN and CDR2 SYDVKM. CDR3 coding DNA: TGTGCCAGCAGTTTATACGGCGGGGGAGTCTACGAGCAGTACTTC. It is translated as CASSLYGGGVYEQYF.

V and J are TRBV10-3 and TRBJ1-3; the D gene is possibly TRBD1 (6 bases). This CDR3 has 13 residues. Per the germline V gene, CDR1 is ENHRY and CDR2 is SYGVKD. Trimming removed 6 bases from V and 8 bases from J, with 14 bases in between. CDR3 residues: CAISPQGGDTIYF. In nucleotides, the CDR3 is TGTGCCATCAGCCCACAAGGGGGGGACACCATATATTTT.

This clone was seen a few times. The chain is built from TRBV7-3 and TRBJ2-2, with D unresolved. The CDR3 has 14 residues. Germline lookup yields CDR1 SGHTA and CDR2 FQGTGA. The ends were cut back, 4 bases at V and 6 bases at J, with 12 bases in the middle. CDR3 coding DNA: TGTGCCAGCAGCTCCACCCCAGGTCCCGGGGAGCTGTTTTTT. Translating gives CASSSTPGPGELFF.

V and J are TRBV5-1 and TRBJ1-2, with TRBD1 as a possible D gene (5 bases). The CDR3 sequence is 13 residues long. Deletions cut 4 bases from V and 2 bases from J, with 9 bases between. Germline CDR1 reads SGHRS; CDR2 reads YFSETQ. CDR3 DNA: TGCGCCAGCAGCCCCCAGGGAAACTATGGCTACACCTTC. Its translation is CASSPQGNYGYTF.

CDR3 coding DNA: TGTGCCAGCAGTGGTGGCTTCCGCTCCTACGAGCAGTACTTC. This sequence encodes CASSGGFRSYEQYF. This chain connects TRBV2 to TRBJ2-7; D gene ambiguous. Between the trimmed V and J ends, which lost 4 bases and 0 bases, there was a span of 10 bases. Germline CDR1 and CDR2: SNHLY and FYNNEI. This CDR3 spans 14 amino acids.

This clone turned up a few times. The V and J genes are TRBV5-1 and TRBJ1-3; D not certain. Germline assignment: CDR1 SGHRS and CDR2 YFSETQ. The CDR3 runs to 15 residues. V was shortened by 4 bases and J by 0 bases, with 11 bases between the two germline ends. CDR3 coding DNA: TGCGCCAGCAGCGGGGAAGGAAACTCTGGAAACACCATATATTTT. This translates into CASSGEGNSGNTIYF.

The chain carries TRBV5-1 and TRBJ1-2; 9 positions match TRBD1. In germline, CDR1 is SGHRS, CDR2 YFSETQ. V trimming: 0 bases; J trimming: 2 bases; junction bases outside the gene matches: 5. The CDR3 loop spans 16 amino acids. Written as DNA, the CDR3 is TGCGCCAGCAGCTTGGGTGACAGGGGGTTAAACTATGGCTACACCTTC. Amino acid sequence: CASSLGDRGLNYGYTF.

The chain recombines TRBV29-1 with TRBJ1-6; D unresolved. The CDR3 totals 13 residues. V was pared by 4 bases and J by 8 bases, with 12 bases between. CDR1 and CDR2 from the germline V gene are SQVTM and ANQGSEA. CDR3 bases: TGCAGCGTTGCCCAAGCCGGGGATTCACCCCTCCACTTT. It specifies CSVAQAGDSPLHF.

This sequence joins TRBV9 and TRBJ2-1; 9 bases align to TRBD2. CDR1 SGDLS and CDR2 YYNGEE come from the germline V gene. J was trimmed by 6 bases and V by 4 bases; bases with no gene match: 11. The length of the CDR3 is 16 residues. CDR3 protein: CASSTRGGGAANEQFF. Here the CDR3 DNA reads TGTGCCAGCAGCACCAGGGGCGGGGGGGCGGCCAATGAGCAGTTCTTC.

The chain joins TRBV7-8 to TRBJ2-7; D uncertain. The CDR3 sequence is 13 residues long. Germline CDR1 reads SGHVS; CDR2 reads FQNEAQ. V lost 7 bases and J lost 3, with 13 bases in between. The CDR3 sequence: CASTTQVGYEQYF. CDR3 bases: TGTGCCAGCACCACGCAGGTAGGCTACGAGCAGTACTTC.

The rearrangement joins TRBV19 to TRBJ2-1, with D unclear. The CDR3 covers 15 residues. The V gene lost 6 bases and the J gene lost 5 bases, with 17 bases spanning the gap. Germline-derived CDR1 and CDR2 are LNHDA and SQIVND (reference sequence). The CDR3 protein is CASRTLRQADNEQFF. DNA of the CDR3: TGTGCCAGTAGGACCCTGAGGCAGGCGGACAATGAGCAGTTCTTC.

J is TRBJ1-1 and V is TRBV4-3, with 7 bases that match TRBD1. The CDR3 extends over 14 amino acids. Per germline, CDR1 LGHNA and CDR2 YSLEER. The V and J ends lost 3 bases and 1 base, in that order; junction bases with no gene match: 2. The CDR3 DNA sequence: TGCGCCAGCAGCCAGAACAGGGGGAACACTGAAGCTTTCTTT. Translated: CASSQNRGNTEAFF.

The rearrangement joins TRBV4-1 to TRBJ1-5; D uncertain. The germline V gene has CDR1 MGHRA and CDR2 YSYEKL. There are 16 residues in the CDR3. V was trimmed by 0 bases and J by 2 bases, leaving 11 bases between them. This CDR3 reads CASSQESAVGNQPQHF. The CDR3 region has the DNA TGCGCCAGCAGCCAAGAGTCGGCGGTGGGCAATCAGCCCCAGCATTTT.

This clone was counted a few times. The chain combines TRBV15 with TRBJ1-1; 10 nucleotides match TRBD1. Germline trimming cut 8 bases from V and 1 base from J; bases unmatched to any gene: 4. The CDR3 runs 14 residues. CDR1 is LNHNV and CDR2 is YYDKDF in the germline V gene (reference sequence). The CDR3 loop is CATGGTGENTEAFF. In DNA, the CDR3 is TGTGCCACCGGCGGGACAGGGGAGAACACTGAAGCTTTCTTT.

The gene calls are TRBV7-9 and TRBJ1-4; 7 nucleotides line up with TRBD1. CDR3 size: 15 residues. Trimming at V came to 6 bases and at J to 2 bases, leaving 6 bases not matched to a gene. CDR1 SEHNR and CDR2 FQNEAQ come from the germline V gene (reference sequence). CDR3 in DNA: TGTGCCAGCAGTACACAGGGGTTGACTAATGAAAAACTGTTTTTT. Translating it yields CASSTQGLTNEKLFF. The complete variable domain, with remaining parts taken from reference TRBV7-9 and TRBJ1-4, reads DTGVSQNPRHKITKRGQNVTFRCDPISEHNRLYWYRQTLGQGPEFLTYFQNEAQLEKSRLLSDRFSAERPKGSFSTLEIQRTEQGDSAMYLCASSTQGLTNEKLFFGSGTQLSVL.

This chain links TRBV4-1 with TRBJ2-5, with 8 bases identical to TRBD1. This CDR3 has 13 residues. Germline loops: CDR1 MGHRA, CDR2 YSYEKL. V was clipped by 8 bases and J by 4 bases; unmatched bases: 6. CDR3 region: CASGKTGAETQYF. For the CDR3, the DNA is TGCGCCAGCGGCAAGACAGGGGCAGAGACCCAGTACTTC.